These 14 T cell receptor beta chains were all obtained from the same sample, sequenced in a study of blood T cell repertoires in COVID-19 (dated by TCRdb to the early 2020s). The library was prepared using the immunoSEQ multiplex PCR assay. In its TCRdb copy, this immuneACCESS table keeps in-frame sequences only and misses some clones. Where compared with another copy, unresolved V genes explain less than half of these, and the others have no known cause. This sample has about 100,000 clones in its table, and roughly 78% of those were observed once. Together, the top ten hold 15% to 20% of the sample. Input material: peripheral blood. These receptors were taken from a woman at least 80 years old with active or convalescent COVID-19.

The rearrangement links TRBV2 to TRBJ2-1; D perhaps matches TRBD1 (5 bases). The CDR3 spans 11 residues. CDR1 and CDR2 from the germline V gene are SNHLY and FYNNEI. Deletions cut 9 bases from V and 6 bases from J, with 9 bases between. DNA of the CDR3: TGTGCCAGGGGAAGGGGCAATGAGCAGTTCTTC. Translating it yields CARGRGNEQFF.

CDR3 region: CASSIEDRGRSWSNQPQHF. The DNA for the CDR3 is TGTGCCAGTAGTATAGAGGACAGGGGGCGAAGTTGGAGCAATCAGCCCCAGCATTTT. The V call is TRBV19, the J call TRBJ1-5; 11 bases are a match to TRBD1. Germline CDR1 is LNHDA and CDR2 is SQIVND (reference sequence). CDR3 length equals 19 residues. V gave up 0 bases and J gave up 1 base; unmatched junction bases: 8.

J is TRBJ2-1 and V is TRBV11-2; a weak D match, TRBD1 (6 bases). This CDR3 is 13 amino acids long. V was clipped by 6 bases and J by 7 bases, with 13 bases between them. In germline, CDR1 is SGHAT, CDR2 FQNNGV. CDR3 DNA sequence: TGTGCCAGCAGACCAACAGGGATGAATGAGCAGTTCTTC. Encoded protein: CASRPTGMNEQFF.

This clone was seen just once. The rearrangement uses TRBV5-6 and TRBJ2-5, with TRBD2 as a possible D gene (6 bases). V lost 2 bases and J 1 base, leaving 9 bases between the germline ends. The CDR3 consists of 14 residues. Looked up from germline, CDR1 is SGHDT and CDR2 is YYEEEE. In DNA form, the CDR3 reads TGTGCCAGCAGCTTTGGGACTGTCCAAGAGACCCAGTACTTC. The encoded protein is CASSFGTVQETQYF.

The chain has TRBV5-4 and TRBJ2-7; perhaps TRBD1 as D (6 bases). The V end was cut by 4 bases, the J end by 6 bases, with 14 bases between. The germline gives CDR1 SGHNT, CDR2 YYREEE (reference sequence). The CDR3 has 13 amino acids. The CDR3 DNA is TGTGCCAGCAGCGGGGGCTCACCGGTCGAGCAGTACTTC. Translation gives CASSGGSPVEQYF.

The V call is TRBV25-1, the J call TRBJ2-2; 8 bases align to TRBD1. The V gene end was trimmed by 8 bases and the J gene end by 4 bases; junction bases not matched to a gene: 15. The CDR3 loop spans 17 amino acids. Germline lookup yields CDR1 MGHDK and CDR2 SYGVNS. Here the CDR3 DNA reads TGTGCCAGCCCGCCATTCCAGGGGGCGCAGGGCACCGGGGAGCTGTTTTTT. Translation gives CASPPFQGAQGTGELFF.

V usage is TRBV20-1 and J usage is TRBJ2-1; 14 nucleotides match TRBD2. The CDR3 extends over 15 amino acids. Germline V gene data show CDR1 as DFQATT and CDR2 as SNEGSKA (reference sequence). Losses at the gene ends were 3 bases for V and 7 bases for J; bases not matched to a gene: 5. CDR3 sequence (DNA): TGCAGTGCTAGTTCCGGGACTAGCGGGAGAAATGAGCAGTTCTTC. Residues: CSASSGTSGRNEQFF.

This clone was found many times. The V and J genes are TRBV28 and TRBJ1-2; no reliable D call. This CDR3 has 12 residues. V lost 4 bases and J lost 7, with 10 bases in between. Germline loops: CDR1 MDHEN, CDR2 SYDVKM. CDR3 nucleotide sequence: TGTGCCAGCAGTTCCCAGAGAGGTGGCTACACCTTC. It translates to CASSSQRGGYTF.

The chain is built from TRBV2 and TRBJ2-7; 8 bases align to TRBD2. This CDR3 spans 15 amino acids. Germline V CDR1 and CDR2: SNHLY, FYNNEI. The trim removed 6 bases at V and 3 bases at J, leaving 10 bases unmatched. In DNA, the CDR3 is TGTGCCAGCAGAAACGGACTAGCAAACATCTACGAGCAGTACTTC. It yields the protein CASRNGLANIYEQYF. Variable domain in full (rest from reference TRBV2 and TRBJ2-7): EPEVTQTPSHQVTQMGQEVILRCVPISNHLYFYWYRQILGQKVEFLVSFYNNEISEKSEIFDDQFSVERPDGSNFTLKIRSTKLEDSAMYFCASRNGLANIYEQYFGPGTRLTVT.

The chain recombines TRBV24-1 with TRBJ2-5, with 8 positions matching TRBD1. Germline V lookup: CDR1 KGHDR, CDR2 SFDVKD. This CDR3 contains 17 residues. The V gene end was trimmed by 10 bases and the J gene end by 2 bases; junction bases not matched to a gene: 17. The CDR3 sequence is CATQGGGVSAKQETQYF. CDR3 DNA: TGTGCCACACAGGGGGGTGGTGTTAGCGCGAAACAAGAGACCCAGTACTTC.

The DNA for the CDR3 is TGTGCCAGCTCACCCGAGCGGAGGGAGCAGTTCTTC. This gives the protein CASSPERREQFF. The chain uses TRBV18 and TRBJ2-1; tentative D call: TRBD2 (5 bases). The CDR3 extends over 12 amino acids. Germline V gene lookup returns CDR1 KGHSH and CDR2 LQKENI. Trimming took 3 bases from V and 10 from J, leaving 10 bases between them.

In its sample, this clone was seen once. The V gene is TRBV5-1, the J gene TRBJ1-4, with D hard to call. Trimming left V 0 bases short and J 11 bases short, with 14 bases between. CDR1 SGHRS and CDR2 YFSETQ come from the germline V gene. The CDR3 has 14 amino acids. The chain's CDR3 is CASSLGDAAAKLFF. In nucleotides, the CDR3 is TGCGCCAGCAGCTTGGGCGACGCAGCGGCGAAACTGTTTTTT.

The rearrangement joins TRBV7-3 to TRBJ2-5; 7 nucleotides line up with TRBD1. CDR1 and CDR2 (germline): SGHTA, FQGTGA. This CDR3 is built from 13 residues. V trimming: 5 bases; J trimming: 2 bases; junction bases outside the gene matches: 2. The CDR3 DNA reads TGTGCCAGCAGCAGGGGACAGCAAGAGACCCAGTACTTC. Translation gives CASSRGQQETQYF.

The chain recombines TRBV24-1 with TRBJ2-3; maybe TRBD2 (6 bases). The germline V gene has CDR1 KGHDR and CDR2 SFDVKD. The CDR3 loop spans 16 amino acids. Trimming removed 5 bases at V and 5 bases at J, with 19 bases between. CDR3 loop: CATSGPPPPGGDTQYF. For the CDR3, the DNA is TGTGCCACCAGTGGCCCCCCTCCGCCCGGGGGAGATACGCAGTATTTT.